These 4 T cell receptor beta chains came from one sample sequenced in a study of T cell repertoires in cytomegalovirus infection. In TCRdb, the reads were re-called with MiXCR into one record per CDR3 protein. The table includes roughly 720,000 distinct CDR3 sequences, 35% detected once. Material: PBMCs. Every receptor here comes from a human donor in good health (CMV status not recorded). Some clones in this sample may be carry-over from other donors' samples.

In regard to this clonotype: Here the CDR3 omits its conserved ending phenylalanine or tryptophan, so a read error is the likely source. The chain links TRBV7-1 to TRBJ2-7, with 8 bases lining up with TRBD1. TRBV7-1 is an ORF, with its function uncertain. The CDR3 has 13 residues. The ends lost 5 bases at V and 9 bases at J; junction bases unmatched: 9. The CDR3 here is CASSPRQGSGQYL. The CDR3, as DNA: TGTGCCAGCAGCCCTCGACAGGGGTCAGGGCAGTACTTA.

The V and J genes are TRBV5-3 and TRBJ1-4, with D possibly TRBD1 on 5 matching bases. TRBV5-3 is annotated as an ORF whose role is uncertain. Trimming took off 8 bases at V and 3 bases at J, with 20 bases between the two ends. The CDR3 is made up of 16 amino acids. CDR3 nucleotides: TGTGCCAGCAGTCAAGGACAACCCCTCTCTAATGAAAAACTGTTTTTT. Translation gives CASSQGQPLSNEKLFF.

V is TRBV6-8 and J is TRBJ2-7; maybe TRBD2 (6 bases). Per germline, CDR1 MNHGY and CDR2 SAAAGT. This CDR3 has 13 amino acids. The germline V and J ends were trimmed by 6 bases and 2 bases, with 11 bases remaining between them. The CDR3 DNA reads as TGTGCCAGCAGGCGGGGCTTCACCTACGAGCAGTACTTC. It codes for CASRRGFTYEQYF.

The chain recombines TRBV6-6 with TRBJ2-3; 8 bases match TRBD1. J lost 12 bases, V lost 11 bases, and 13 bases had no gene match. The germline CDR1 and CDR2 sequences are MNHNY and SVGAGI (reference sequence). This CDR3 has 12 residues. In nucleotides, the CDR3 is TGTGCCCGCCCAGAAGCCGGGACAGGACAGTATTTT. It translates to CARPEAGTGQYF.